Below, 3 T cell receptor beta chains from the same sample are listed, as sequenced in a study of cytomegalovirus exposure and HLA in healthy donors. The study ran its PCR with 60 Vbeta and 13 Jbeta primers. Using immunoSEQ multiplex PCR, the repertoire was profiled, and TCRdb retains in-frame clones only, with some absent. This table has 130,000 to 150,000 clones, roughly 68% appearing once. Sequences were obtained from PBMCs. The receptors come from a man aged 60 to 75 in good health and CMV-seronegative.

This clone turned up a few times. This rearrangement joins TRBV7-9 to TRBJ1-5; D ambiguous. The CDR3 extends over 14 amino acids. From germline, CDR1 is SEHNR and CDR2 FQNEAQ (reference sequence). V shed 5 bases and J shed 4 bases, with 12 bases lying between them. For the CDR3, the DNA is TGTGCCAGCAGCCGGGGTGAGGGAAATCAGCCCCAGCATTTT. Its translation: CASSRGEGNQPQHF.

The chain uses TRBV5-1 and TRBJ2-1, with 8 bases matching TRBD1. Germline CDR1 reads SGHRS; CDR2 reads YFSETQ. V shed 3 bases and J 6 bases; nucleotides not matched to a gene: 8. This CDR3 comprises 15 residues. The CDR3 region is CASSYSTGDCNEQFF. CDR3 DNA: TGCGCCAGCAGCTACTCGACAGGGGATTGCAATGAGCAGTTCTTC.

This clone showed up just once. The chain couples TRBV5-1 to TRBJ2-7, with a tentative D call TRBD2 (5 bases). CDR3 length equals 12 residues. The germline gives CDR1 SGHRS, CDR2 YFSETQ. Trimming stripped 4 bases from V and 5 bases from J, with 10 bases between. The CDR3, as DNA: TGCGCCAGCAGCCGAGGGTACGACGAGCAGTACTTC. It encodes CASSRGYDEQYF.